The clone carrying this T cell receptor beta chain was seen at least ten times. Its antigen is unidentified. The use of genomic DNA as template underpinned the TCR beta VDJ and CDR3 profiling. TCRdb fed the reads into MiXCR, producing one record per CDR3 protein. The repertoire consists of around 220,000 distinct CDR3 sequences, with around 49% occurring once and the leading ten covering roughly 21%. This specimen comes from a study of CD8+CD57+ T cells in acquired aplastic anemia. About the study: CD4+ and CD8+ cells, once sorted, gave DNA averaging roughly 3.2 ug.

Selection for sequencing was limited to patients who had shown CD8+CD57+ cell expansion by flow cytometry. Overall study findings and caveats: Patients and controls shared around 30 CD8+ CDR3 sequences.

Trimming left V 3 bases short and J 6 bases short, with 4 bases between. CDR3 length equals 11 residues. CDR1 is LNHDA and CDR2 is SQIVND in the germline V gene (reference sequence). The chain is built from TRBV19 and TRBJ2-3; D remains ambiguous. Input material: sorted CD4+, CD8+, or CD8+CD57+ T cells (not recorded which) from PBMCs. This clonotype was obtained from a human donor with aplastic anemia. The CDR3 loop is CASSIGDTQYF. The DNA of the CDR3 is TGTGCCAGTAGTATCGGCGATACGCAGTATTTT.